Shown below are 18 T cell receptor beta chains from a single sample sequenced in a study of T cell responses to AZD1222 COVID-19 vaccine. Assay: immunoSEQ multiplex PCR; the TCRdb copy retains only in-frame clones and omits some. The sample shows some 120,000 clones, roughly 86% of them seen only once. Here the sequenced sample was peripheral blood, taken 28 days after the second AZD1222 dose. These receptors were collected from an adult who received the AZD1222 COVID-19 vaccine.

The CDR3 loop reads CATSDISGRAYNEQFF. The CDR3 nucleotides are TGTGCCACCAGTGACATTAGCGGGAGGGCCTACAATGAGCAGTTCTTC. This chain uses TRBV24-1 with TRBJ2-1; 11 nucleotides match TRBD2. After removal of 4 bases from V and 2 bases from J, the junction contained 3 bases not matched to a gene. Germline V gives CDR1 KGHDR, CDR2 SFDVKD. The CDR3 consists of 16 residues.

This clone was detected once. This chain joins TRBV10-3 and TRBJ1-2; D not resolved. The CDR3 spans 16 residues. Trimming cost V 0 bases and J 4 bases, with 15 bases left between them. The germline V gene encodes CDR1 ENHRY and CDR2 SYGVKD. The CDR3 sequence: CAISESGGGLSYGYTF. CDR3 DNA: TGTGCCATCAGTGAGTCGGGCGGAGGACTCTCCTATGGCTACACCTTC.

V and J are TRBV6-7 and TRBJ1-6; TRBD1 matches at 9 bases. TRBV6-7 is reported as an ORF; its role is uncertain. After removal of 4 bases from V and 0 bases from J, the junction contained 10 bases not matched to a gene. This CDR3 spans 19 amino acids. CDR3 in DNA: TGTGCCAGCAGTTTTTGGGACAGGGCTCTGAGCTCCTATAATTCACCCCTCCACTTT. The encoded protein is CASSFWDRALSSYNSPLHF.

This chain uses TRBV12-3 or TRBV12-4 with TRBJ1-3; D is unclear. V was pared by 7 bases and J by 3 bases, with 7 bases between. The CDR3 runs 12 residues. As DNA, the CDR3 is TGTGCCAGCATTTCCCATGGAAACACCATATATTTT. As protein: CASISHGNTIYF.

This sequence joins TRBV10-2 and TRBJ2-3, with 7 bases lining up with TRBD2. There are 13 residues in the CDR3. V was clipped by 10 bases and J by 4 bases; unmatched bases: 8. Germline lookup yields CDR1 WSHSY and CDR2 SAAADI. CDR3 loop: CATSTSIADTQYF. Written as DNA, the CDR3 is TGCGCCACCTCGACTAGCATCGCAGATACGCAGTATTTT.

The V gene is TRBV5-1, the J gene TRBJ1-5; 8 bases match TRBD1. The CDR3 is 15 amino acids. The germline gives CDR1 SGHRS, CDR2 YFSETQ. V lost 0 bases, J lost 7 bases, and 6 bases stayed unmatched. DNA of the CDR3: TGCGCCAGCAGCTTGGGAACAGGGGGAAGCCAGCCCCAGCATTTT. It translates to CASSLGTGGSQPQHF.

This chain links TRBV29-1 with TRBJ1-2; 8 bases agree with TRBD1. V dropped 6 bases and J dropped 8; count of bases not matched to a gene: 8. The CDR3 covers 12 residues. CDR1 is SQVTM, CDR2 ANQGSEA, per germline. CDR3 coding DNA: TGCAGCGTCCGTCAGGGGGCAGGAGGCTACACCTTC. The encoded protein is CSVRQGAGGYTF.

CDR3 DNA sequence: TGTGCCAGCAGCCAGAACAGGTTCGGAAACATTCAGTACTTC. Amino acids: CASSQNRFGNIQYF. This sequence joins TRBV11-3 and TRBJ2-4, with TRBD1 as a possible D gene (5 bases). The CDR3 runs to 14 residues. Germline loops: CDR1 SGHNT, CDR2 YENEEA. V was pared by 5 bases and J by 6 bases, with 14 bases between.

The chain couples TRBV7-2 to TRBJ2-3, with 10 bases aligning to TRBD2. The CDR3 runs to 15 residues. Trimming cost V 5 bases and J 1 base; bases outside gene matches: 3. Germline-derived CDR1 and CDR2 are SGHTA and FQGNSA. The CDR3 loop reads CASSQAGGRTDTQYF. The CDR3 nucleotides are TGTGCCAGCAGCCAAGCGGGGGGGCGCACAGATACGCAGTATTTT.

This chain links TRBV3-1 (or the pseudogene TRBV3-2) with TRBJ1-4; 8 bases map to TRBD1. This CDR3 is built from 14 residues. Trimming took 6 bases from V and 8 from J; bases not matched to a gene: 8. Germline V CDR1 and CDR2: LGHDT, YNNKEL (reference sequence). The CDR3: CASRQTGEGEKLFF. The CDR3 DNA is TGTGCCAGCAGACAGACAGGGGAAGGGGAAAAACTGTTTTTT.

This chain connects TRBV5-4 to TRBJ1-2; D unclear. Trimming cost V 0 bases and J 0 bases, with 15 bases left between them. The CDR3 is 17 amino acids. Germline CDR1 and CDR2: SGHNT and YYREEE (reference sequence). CDR3 residues: CASSLASGGPPNYGYTF. The CDR3 DNA follows: TGTGCCAGCAGCTTGGCTTCAGGCGGACCACCTAACTATGGCTACACCTTC.

The V call is TRBV2, the J call TRBJ1-2, with 12 bases that match TRBD1. CDR3 length: 16 residues. Germline V gene sequence: CDR1 SNHLY, CDR2 FYNNEI. J lost 4 bases, V lost 5 bases, and 8 bases had no gene match. This chain's CDR3 is CASSKTGQGAAYGYTF. CDR3 sequence (DNA): TGTGCCAGCAGTAAAACGGGACAGGGGGCGGCCTATGGCTACACCTTC.

This clone was picked up one time. The chain carries TRBV25-1 and TRBJ2-2; D possibly matches TRBD1 or TRBD2 (6 bases each). This CDR3 region has 14 residues. Germline V gene sequence: CDR1 MGHDK, CDR2 SYGVNS. V shed 6 bases and J shed 6 bases, with 14 bases lying between them. CDR3 in DNA: TGTGCCAGCAGGGATATGGGGGGCGCCGGGGAGCTGTTTTTT. Protein: CASRDMGGAGELFF.

The rearrangement links TRBV5-6 to TRBJ2-7; TRBD1 matches 7 bases. The V gene's germline CDR1 is SGHDT and CDR2 YYEEEE. V lost 3 bases, J lost 2 bases, and 2 bases stayed unmatched. The CDR3 length is 13 residues. CDR3 loop: CASSWDSAYEQYF. The CDR3 DNA follows: TGTGCCAGCAGCTGGGACAGCGCCTACGAGCAGTACTTC. Using reference TRBV5-6 and TRBJ2-7 for the parts outside the CDR3, the full variable domain is DAGVTQSPTHLIKTRGQQVTLRCSPKSGHDTVSWYQQALGQGPQFIFQYYEEEERQRGNFPDRFSGHQFPNYSSELNVNALLLGDSALYLCASSWDSAYEQYFGPGTRLTVT.

In its sample, this clone was seen once. The chain employs TRBV11-3 and TRBJ1-1; no clear D gene. Germline CDR1 reads SGHNT; CDR2 reads YENEEA. The CDR3 runs to 13 residues. With 1 base removed from V and 4 bases from J, the gap between germline ends came to 7 bases. The CDR3 DNA reads TGTGCCAGCAGCTTAGCGCAGACCACTGAAGCTTTCTTT. Residues: CASSLAQTTEAFF.

V and J are TRBV5-1 and TRBJ2-1; D might be TRBD2 (6 bases). There are 13 residues in the CDR3. CDR1 is SGHRS, CDR2 YFSETQ, per germline. The V end lost 4 bases, the J end lost 9 bases, and 14 bases lay between the germline ends. Written as DNA, the CDR3 is TGCGCCAGCAGCCCCGGGACTCCTCCTGAGCAGTTCTTC. This translates into CASSPGTPPEQFF.

The chain recombines TRBV30 with TRBJ2-2; no clear D. Deletions cut 3 bases from V and 4 bases from J, with 12 bases between. The germline gives CDR1 GTSNPN, CDR2 SVGIG (reference sequence). The CDR3 contains 14 residues. This chain's CDR3 is CAWRARASTGELFF. CDR3 nucleotides: TGTGCCTGGAGAGCCCGGGCCTCCACCGGGGAGCTGTTTTTT.

The chain couples TRBV5-1 to TRBJ1-4; no clear D gene. CDR1 is SGHRS and CDR2 is YFSETQ in the germline V gene. This CDR3 is built from 14 residues. V lost 4 bases, J lost 3 bases, and 10 bases lay in between. CDR3 region: CASSLRQANEKLFF. As DNA, the CDR3 is TGCGCCAGCAGCCTCCGACAAGCTAATGAAAAACTGTTTTTT.